The present entry profiles one T cell receptor beta chain with its context. What it binds is not known. Assay: immunoSEQ multiplex PCR; the TCRdb copy retains only in-frame clones and omits some. The profile covers roughly 80,000 clones, with about 90% appearing a single time and around 5% taken by the ten largest. This entry is derived from a study of T cell responses to AZD1222 COVID-19 vaccine. General observations from the study: Vaccination with two AZD1222 doses was followed by a rise in Spike-specific TCR breadth and depth. Just six AZD1222 recipients were seropositive at baseline.

Sequencing used peripheral blood, obtained on day 0 of AZD1222 vaccination. The receptor was derived from an adult in good health.

The CDR3 region has the DNA TGTGCCAGCAGAGCAACAGGGCTGGGCAATCAGCCCCAGCATTTT. It specifies CASRATGLGNQPQHF. This chain joins TRBV6-5 and TRBJ1-5; weak D call: TRBD1 (6 bases). Trimming cost V 6 bases and J 2 bases, with 14 bases left between them. This CDR3 is built from 15 residues. Per germline, CDR1 MNHEY and CDR2 SVGAGI.